These 29 T cell receptor beta chains were all obtained from the same sample, sequenced in a study of shared clonotypes between healthy human individuals. Naive CD8 cells, CD45RO-negative and positively selected for CCR7, excluded terminally differentiated effector memory CD45RA+ cells. Profiled with immunoSEQ multiplex PCR; TCRdb holds only in-frame clones, not every one. The data contain approximately 740,000 clones, 80% to 95% of them seen just once; the ten biggest clones take up 24%. Sequencing was performed on naive CD8+ T cells sorted from blood. The receptors shown here come from a man aged 30 to 45 in good health.

This chain connects TRBV6-8 to TRBJ2-7; D remains ambiguous. From germline, CDR1 is MNHGY and CDR2 SAAAGT. The CDR3 sequence is 14 residues long. Trimming removed 6 bases from V and 4 bases from J, with 16 bases in between. CDR3 DNA sequence: TGTGCCAGCAGCTACACGCCCAGCGCATACGAGCAGTACTTC. Its protein is CASSYTPSAYEQYF.

This chain links TRBV27 with TRBJ2-1; 8 bases agree with TRBD2. This CDR3 has 15 residues. V shed 6 bases and J 0 bases; nucleotides not matched to a gene: 4. CDR1 and CDR2 from the germline V gene are MNHEY and SMNVEV (reference sequence). This chain's CDR3 is CASRLAGSSYNEQFF. The CDR3 DNA is TGTGCCAGCAGGCTAGCGGGTAGCTCCTACAATGAGCAGTTCTTC.

The rearrangement uses TRBV5-6 and TRBJ2-7; the D is unclear. The V gene's germline CDR1 is SGHDT and CDR2 YYEEEE. Trimming pared 0 bases from V and 6 bases from J, leaving 10 bases between. The CDR3 consists of 13 residues. CDR3 DNA sequence: TGTGCCAGCAGCTTGGGTCGTGAACCCGAGCAGTACTTC. This gives the protein CASSLGREPEQYF. Complete variable domain (other parts from reference TRBV5-6 and TRBJ2-7): DAGVTQSPTHLIKTRGQQVTLRCSPKSGHDTVSWYQQALGQGPQFIFQYYEEEERQRGNFPDRFSGHQFPNYSSELNVNALLLGDSALYLCASSLGREPEQYFGPGTRLTVT.

The chain recombines TRBV13 with TRBJ1-1; perhaps TRBD1 as D (5 bases). The V and J ends lost 5 bases and 8 bases respectively, with 15 bases between them. The CDR3 loop spans 13 amino acids. Germline assignment: CDR1 PRHDT and CDR2 FYEKMQ (reference sequence). The CDR3 bases are TGTGCCAGCAGCCCCGAAGGGAGGGGCGAAGCTTTCTTT. This gives the protein CASSPEGRGEAFF.

The chain couples TRBV10-3 to TRBJ2-7, with 9 positions matching TRBD1. This CDR3 region has 13 residues. After removal of 11 bases from V and 7 bases from J, the junction contained 12 bases not matched to a gene. Germline CDR1 ENHRY, CDR2 SYGVKD. CDR3 sequence: CASGGGTGLEQYF. The CDR3 DNA follows: TGTGCCTCGGGAGGTGGGACAGGGCTAGAGCAGTACTTC.

V and J are TRBV27 and TRBJ2-3; D could derive from TRBD1 or TRBD2 (6 bases each). V lost 5 bases to trimming and J lost 4 bases, with 16 bases between them. CDR1 MNHEY and CDR2 SMNVEV come from the germline V gene (reference sequence). This CDR3 spans 15 amino acids. CDR3 sequence (DNA): TGTGCCAGCAGTCTAGCGTCCTCAGGGGCAGATACGCAGTATTTT. As protein: CASSLASSGADTQYF.

This clone was picked up one time. The sample carries other DNA sequences with the same CDR3. J is TRBJ2-3 and V is TRBV27; D may be TRBD2 (6 bases). Per germline, CDR1 MNHEY and CDR2 SMNVEV (reference sequence). This CDR3 is built from 15 residues. Trimming stripped 3 bases from V and 0 bases from J, with 10 bases between. Written as DNA, the CDR3 is TGTGCCAGCAGTTTCTTAGCGGATAGCACAGATACGCAGTATTTT. Translation: CASSFLADSTDTQYF.

The chain carries TRBV7-9 and TRBJ2-5; D gene unclear. V was cut by 5 bases and J by 5 bases, with 15 bases left in between. The germline gives CDR1 SEHNR, CDR2 FQNEAQ (reference sequence). The CDR3 totals 14 residues. CDR3 DNA sequence: TGTGCCAGCAGCAGTAATGTGGGTCTGGAGACCCAGTACTTC. Amino acid sequence: CASSSNVGLETQYF.

V gene TRBV2 combines with J gene TRBJ1-3, with D tentatively TRBD1 (5 bases). The CDR3 covers 16 residues. With 7 bases removed from V and 0 bases from J, the gap between germline ends came to 16 bases. Germline V gene lookup returns CDR1 SNHLY and CDR2 FYNNEI. In DNA, the CDR3 is TGTGCCAGCATCGTCTCGGGACCGCTCTCTGGAAACACCATATATTTT. Amino acids: CASIVSGPLSGNTIYF.

J is TRBJ2-1 and V is TRBV4-1, with D tentatively TRBD2 (5 bases). V lost 3 bases and J lost 0, with 9 bases in between. Germline-derived CDR1 and CDR2 are MGHRA and YSYEKL. This CDR3 region has 15 residues. The CDR3 DNA sequence: TGCGCCAGCAGCCACGTAAGCGGCTCCTACAATGAGCAGTTCTTC. Residues: CASSHVSGSYNEQFF.

The gene calls are TRBV28 and TRBJ1-2; 7 bases fit TRBD1. V dropped 4 bases and J dropped 2; count of bases not matched to a gene: 7. This CDR3 contains 15 residues. CDR1 is MDHEN and CDR2 is SYDVKM in the germline V gene. The CDR3 loop is CASSSPLTGNYGYTF. The CDR3 DNA is TGTGCCAGCAGTTCCCCATTGACAGGGAACTATGGCTACACCTTC.

The chain links TRBV7-9 to TRBJ1-1, with D tentatively TRBD1 (5 bases). Trimming shortened V by 2 bases and J by 7 bases, and 17 bases separated the two germline ends. CDR1 is SEHNR, CDR2 FQNEAQ, per germline (reference sequence). This CDR3 contains 15 residues. CDR3 region: CASSLISRGVGEAFF. For the CDR3, the DNA is TGTGCCAGCAGCTTAATTAGTCGGGGGGTCGGTGAAGCTTTCTTT.

The gene calls are TRBV6-6 and TRBJ1-3; no definite D call. Germline V gene lookup returns CDR1 MNHNY and CDR2 SVGAGI (reference sequence). CDR3 length: 15 amino acids. V was pared by 0 bases and J by 4 bases, with 10 bases between. Here the CDR3 DNA reads TGTGCCAGCAGTTACTCCCCAGGAGGCGGAAACACCATATATTTT. This encodes CASSYSPGGGNTIYF.

The chain recombines TRBV19 with TRBJ1-1, with 7 bases matching TRBD1. The CDR3 runs 13 residues. After removal of 2 bases from V and 8 bases from J, the junction contained 5 bases not matched to a gene. Germline loops: CDR1 LNHDA, CDR2 SQIVND (reference sequence). The CDR3 DNA reads as TGTGCCAGTAGTATATCGGGGACAGCGGAAGCTTTCTTT. This encodes CASSISGTAEAFF.

This sequence joins TRBV10-3 and TRBJ2-7, with D possibly being TRBD1 (6 bases). The CDR3 extends over 16 amino acids. Germline V gene sequence: CDR1 ENHRY, CDR2 SYGVKD. Trimming pared 0 bases from V and 4 bases from J, leaving 16 bases between. The CDR3 sequence is CAISESRWQGKYEQYF. CDR3 in DNA: TGTGCCATCAGTGAGTCGAGGTGGCAGGGGAAGTACGAGCAGTACTTC.

V and J are TRBV19 and TRBJ2-1; D gene unclear. CDR1 is LNHDA, CDR2 SQIVND, per germline (reference sequence). Trimming left V 10 bases short and J 5 bases short, with 9 bases between. The CDR3 totals 11 residues. CDR3 DNA sequence: TGTGCCAAACCGGGCCACAATGAGCAGTTCTTC. Its translation: CAKPGHNEQFF.

The J gene is TRBJ2-3, the V gene TRBV7-8, with TRBD2 identical over 11 bases. Germline-derived CDR1 and CDR2 are SGHVS and FQNEAQ. V lost 7 bases and J lost 4; bases outside the gene matches: 7. The CDR3 length is 15 residues. CDR3 sequence (DNA): TGTGCCAGCAAAATTAGCGGGAGGGGGGCAGATACGCAGTATTTT. Protein: CASKISGRGADTQYF.

This clone occurred many times. J is TRBJ1-1 and V is TRBV28; 9 bases line up with TRBD1. CDR3 length: 15 residues. V was clipped by 4 bases and J by 4 bases; unmatched bases: 7. CDR1 and CDR2 from the germline V gene are MDHEN and SYDVKM. CDR3 in amino acids: CASSSTGGQATEAFF. CDR3 bases: TGTGCCAGCAGTTCCACAGGGGGCCAAGCCACTGAAGCTTTCTTT.

As regards this clone: Distinct nucleotide sequences in the sample also encode this CDR3. The chain combines TRBV27 with TRBJ1-5, with a possible D match to TRBD1 (5 bases). Between the trimmed V and J ends, which lost 6 bases and 0 bases, there was a span of 9 bases. Germline values: CDR1 MNHEY, CDR2 SMNVEV (reference sequence). This CDR3 is 14 amino acids long. The CDR3 spells CASSRGYSNQPQHF. The CDR3 region has the DNA TGTGCCAGCAGCCGGGGCTATAGCAATCAGCCCCAGCATTTT.

This clone was seen just once. The genes are TRBV28 and TRBJ2-7, with 8 positions matching TRBD2. Trimming removed 4 bases from V and 3 bases from J; junction bases left unmatched: 5. The CDR3 has 14 amino acids. CDR1 and CDR2 from the germline V gene are MDHEN and SYDVKM. The CDR3 bases are TGTGCCAGCAGTTCACGGGGACTAGACTACGAGCAGTACTTC. Encoded protein: CASSSRGLDYEQYF. Looking up the rest from reference TRBV28 and TRBJ2-7 gives the full variable domain: DVKVTQSSRYLVKRTGEKVFLECVQDMDHENMFWYRQDPGLGLRLIYFSYDVKMKEKGDIPEGYSVSREKKERFSLILESASTNQTSMYLCASSSRGLDYEQYFGPGTRLTVT.

The V and J genes are TRBV27 and TRBJ2-3, with TRBD2 matching 7 bases. The CDR3 is made up of 16 amino acids. Germline CDR1 reads MNHEY; CDR2 reads SMNVEV (reference sequence). Unmatched junction bases numbered 9, after V lost 0 bases and J lost 6 bases. The CDR3 nucleotides read TGTGCCAGCAGTTTATCGTGGGGACTACCTGATGATACGCAGTATTTT. This gives the protein CASSLSWGLPDDTQYF.

This clone was seen only a few times. The chain joins TRBV7-9 to TRBJ1-4; D gene ambiguous. The CDR3 is made up of 14 amino acids. The germline V gene has CDR1 SEHNR and CDR2 FQNEAQ (reference sequence). Trimming took off 2 bases at V and 8 bases at J, with 12 bases between the two ends. The CDR3 nucleotides read TGTGCCAGCAGCTTATTTGTAGAGGAGGAAAAACTGTTTTTT. Its protein product is CASSLFVEEEKLFF.

The V gene is TRBV10-1, the J gene TRBJ2-1; 9 positions match TRBD2. V lost 5 bases, J lost 8 bases, and 10 bases stayed unmatched. Germline-derived CDR1 and CDR2 are WNHNN and SYGVQD (reference sequence). The CDR3 runs 15 residues. CDR3 sequence: CASSPMREGRDEQFF. The DNA of the CDR3 is TGCGCCAGCAGTCCTATGCGGGAGGGCCGGGATGAGCAGTTCTTC.

V gene TRBV25-1 combines with J gene TRBJ2-1; D remains ambiguous. Germline CDR1 and CDR2: MGHDK and SYGVNS. V lost 2 bases and J 5 bases, leaving 7 bases between the germline ends. CDR3 length: 13 amino acids. Here the CDR3 reads CASSETADNEQFF. The CDR3 bases are TGTGCCAGCAGTGAAACGGCAGACAATGAGCAGTTCTTC.

V gene TRBV28 combines with J gene TRBJ2-4; D may be TRBD2 (5 bases). Germline assignment: CDR1 MDHEN and CDR2 SYDVKM. CDR3 length: 17 residues. V was shortened by 4 bases and J by 0 bases, with 16 bases between the two germline ends. DNA of the CDR3: TGTGCCAGCAGTTCTCATCGGGGTCAACTAGCCAAAAACATTCAGTACTTC. The encoded protein is CASSSHRGQLAKNIQYF. The full variable domain, completed using reference TRBV28 and TRBJ2-4, is DVKVTQSSRYLVKRTGEKVFLECVQDMDHENMFWYRQDPGLGLRLIYFSYDVKMKEKGDIPEGYSVSREKKERFSLILESASTNQTSMYLCASSSHRGQLAKNIQYFGAGTRLSVL.

The rearrangement joins TRBV7-9 to TRBJ2-1, with 15 positions matching TRBD2. This CDR3 region has 16 residues. In germline, CDR1 is SEHNR, CDR2 FQNEAQ (reference sequence). V shed 5 bases and J 3 bases; nucleotides not matched to a gene: 2. CDR3 nucleotides: TGTGCCAGCAGCGGGACTAGCGGGAGGAACTACAATGAGCAGTTCTTC. Residues: CASSGTSGRNYNEQFF.

A few counts support this clone. V gene TRBV6-6 combines with J gene TRBJ1-3; 7 nucleotides match TRBD1. V was pared by 5 bases and J by 8 bases, with 9 bases of the junction left unmatched. This CDR3 has 14 residues. Per the germline V gene, CDR1 is MNHNY and CDR2 is SVGAGI (reference sequence). The CDR3 nucleotides are TGTGCCAGCAGTCACCCAGGAGGGGGCGACACCATATATTTT. Protein sequence: CASSHPGGGDTIYF.

V is TRBV6-1 and J is TRBJ2-1; D not certain. The V gene's germline CDR1 is MNHNS and CDR2 SASEGT. CDR3 length: 10 residues. V was cut by 3 bases and J by 8 bases, with 2 bases left in between. The DNA for the CDR3 is TGTGCCAGCAGTGAGGATGAGCAGTTCTTC. This codes for CASSEDEQFF.

The CDR3 spells CASSLALAGAYQETQYF. In DNA form, the CDR3 reads TGTGCCAGCAGCTTAGCCCTGGCAGGGGCGTACCAAGAGACCCAGTACTTC. The rearrangement joins TRBV11-1 to TRBJ2-5, with D possibly being TRBD1 (6 bases). This CDR3 spans 17 amino acids. Trimming cost V 0 bases and J 0 bases, with 14 bases left between them. Per germline, CDR1 SGHAT and CDR2 FQDESV (reference sequence). The full variable domain, its missing parts supplied by reference TRBV11-1 and TRBJ2-5, is EAEVAQSPRYKITEKSQAVAFWCDPISGHATLYWYRQILGQGPELLVQFQDESVVDDSQLPKDRFSAERLKGVDSTLKIQPAELGDSAMYLCASSLALAGAYQETQYFGPGTRLLVL.